This is a list of T cell receptor beta chains from one sample in a study of shared clonotypes between healthy human individuals. Only in-frame clones appear in the TCRdb table, and some are missing; sequencing was by immunoSEQ multiplex PCR. Of around 700,000 clones listed, approximately 73% are singletons. The sample taken for sequencing was memory CD4+ T cells sorted from blood. The source is a woman between 25 and 40 years old in good health. The CDR3 runs from the conserved cysteine through the conserved F or W. The D gene is left open where the match is weak. Some rows mark clone size as missing; the rest say once, few, many or name a class of expanded clone.

j_call	v_call	clone_size	d_call	cdr3_nt	cdr3_aa
TRBJ2-7	TRBV15	-	TRBD2	TGTGCCACCAGCAAAGACATGGGACTAGCGGGAGGGCTATCCTCCTACGAGCAGTACTTC	CATSKDMGLAGGLSSYEQYF
TRBJ2-1	TRBV29-1	-	TRBD2	TGCAGCGTCTACACGACTAGCGGGACTAATGAGCAGTTCTTC	CSVYTTSGTNEQFF
TRBJ2-3	TRBV25-1	-	-	TGTGCCAGCAGCCGGTTTGGGACAGATACGCAGTATTTT	CASSRFGTDTQYF
TRBJ1-3	TRBV6-1	-	-	TGTGCCAGCAGAGAAGGGGGAAATGGAAACACCATATATTTT	CASREGGNGNTIYF
TRBJ1-1	TRBV6-1	few	TRBD1	TGTGCCAGCAGTGAAGGCAGGGGGCTTGGCACTGAAGCTTTCTTT	CASSEGRGLGTEAFF
TRBJ1-1	TRBV7-9	-	-	TGTGCCAGCAGCTTAGACGCGGTGGGCCAAGCTTTCTTT	CASSLDAVGQAFF
TRBJ2-2	TRBV11-2	few	-	TGTGCCAGCAGCCCCCGAGGTGGGTTTAACGCGAACACCGGGGAGCTGTTTTTT	CASSPRGGFNANTGELFF
TRBJ2-2	TRBV4-1	few	-	TGCGCCAGCAGCCAAGTAGGGGGGGTCACCGGGGAGCTGTTTTTT	CASSQVGGVTGELFF
TRBJ2-7	TRBV28	-	-	TGTGCCAGCAGTCCCCCCCCGACCGGGGACTACGAGCAGTACTTC	CASSPPPTGDYEQYF
TRBJ2-5	TRBV29-1	-	TRBD2	TGCAGCGTTGCACTAGCGGAGGGGGAGACCCAGTACTTC	CSVALAEGETQYF
TRBJ1-2	TRBV2	-	-	TGTGCCAGCAGTGACCCCGCTAACTATGGCTACACCTTC	CASSDPANYGYTF
TRBJ2-1	TRBV7-6	-	-	TGTGCCAGCAGCTTAAGGGATGCGGGTGTCCTGTGGAGTGAGCAGTTCTTC	CASSLRDAGVLWSEQFF
TRBJ2-1	TRBV7-2	many	TRBD1	TGTGCCAGCAGCTCCGACAGGGGCAATGAGCAGTTCTTC	CASSSDRGNEQFF
TRBJ2-1	TRBV28	-	-	TGTGCCAGCAGTGAAAGAGGAGGTGAGCAGTTCTTC	CASSERGGEQFF
TRBJ2-7	TRBV7-8	once	TRBD2	TGTGCCAGCAGCTTAGCCCCTAGCGGGAATAACGACGAGCAGTACTTC	CASSLAPSGNNDEQYF
TRBJ1-5	TRBV19	-	-	TGTGCCAGTAGTCTATCCCGCGGTAATACCCAGCCCCAGCATTTT	CASSLSRGNTQPQHF
TRBJ1-1	TRBV7-9	few	-	TGTGCCAGCAGCTTAGAAGGCCGGGTTGGAGCTTTCTTT	CASSLEGRVGAFF
TRBJ1-2	TRBV28	-	-	TGTGCCAGCAGTCCCCCTATGAGCGGTTTTGGCTACACCTTC	CASSPPMSGFGYTF
TRBJ1-3	TRBV7-9	-	-	TGTGCCAGCAGCTTTCGTCCATTATCGGGGGCCGCTGGAAACACCATATATTTT	CASSFRPLSGAAGNTIYF
TRBJ2-2	TRBV4-1	-	-	TGCGCCAGCAGCCAAGTAGGTGGGAACACCGGGGAGCTGTTTTTT	CASSQVGGNTGELFF
TRBJ2-5	TRBV27	-	TRBD2	TGTGCCAGCAGTTTGCTTCTAGCGGAGAAAGAGACCCAGTACTTC	CASSLLLAEKETQYF
TRBJ2-7	TRBV6-6	once	-	TGTGCCAGCACCTACGGTGCGGGGGCGATCTTTTACGAGCAGTACTTC	CASTYGAGAIFYEQYF
TRBJ2-7	TRBV7-9	-	TRBD2	TGTGCCAGCAGCCGGGAGGGCATGTCCTACGAGCAGTACTTC	CASSREGMSYEQYF
TRBJ2-1	TRBV10-3	-	TRBD1	TGTGCCATCTCAGGACAGGGGGCAGATGAGCAGTTCTTC	CAISGQGADEQFF
TRBJ2-1	TRBV6-1	-	TRBD2	TGTGCCAGCAGTGGAGGACTAGCGGGAGACAATGAGCAGTTCTTC	CASSGGLAGDNEQFF
TRBJ2-1	TRBV18	-	-	TGTGCCAGCTCACCGGGGATCTACAATGAGCAGTTCTTC	CASSPGIYNEQFF
TRBJ2-1	TRBV5-6	once	TRBD2	TGTGCCAGCAGCGCGGTAGGGACTAGCGGACCCAATGAGCAGTTCTTC	CASSAVGTSGPNEQFF
TRBJ1-5	TRBV30	many	-	TGTGCCTGGAGCGCAAAAGGACTGTACAATCAGCCCCAGCATTTT	CAWSAKGLYNQPQHF
TRBJ2-5	TRBV15	few	-	TGTGCCACCAGCAGATTTGGACAGACCTACCAAGAGACCCAGTACTTC	CATSRFGQTYQETQYF
TRBJ2-1	TRBV11-2	-	TRBD2	TGTGCCAGCAGCTTAGTCCGGGAGGGCCTCTATGAGCAGTTCTTC	CASSLVREGLYEQFF
TRBJ1-5	TRBV7-2	many	TRBD1	TGTGCCAGCAGCATACGGACAGGGCGGAATCAGCCCCAGCATTTT	CASSIRTGRNQPQHF
TRBJ2-7	TRBV2	-	TRBD2	TGTGCCAGCAGTGCACTAGCTAGCGGTCCTTACGAGCAGTACTTC	CASSALASGPYEQYF
TRBJ1-4	TRBV19	-	-	TGTGCCAGTAGGGGAACAACTAATGAAAAACTGTTTTTT	CASRGTTNEKLFF
TRBJ2-2	TRBV11-2	-	-	TGTGCCAGCAGTTCTCCCACCGGGGAGCTGTTTTTT	CASSSPTGELFF
TRBJ2-7	TRBV30	-	-	TGTGCCTGGAGTGGTGGCCCCTTCCGGCGGCACCCCTCCTACGAGCAGTACTTC	CAWSGGPFRRHPSYEQYF
TRBJ1-5	TRBV7-9	-	-	TGTGCCAGCAGCTTCCAGGAGGGTCAGCCCCAGCATTTT	CASSFQEGQPQHF
TRBJ2-5	TRBV4-1	-	-	TGCGCCAGCAGCCAAGAAGCGAGCGGGCAAGAGACCCAGTACTTC	CASSQEASGQETQYF
TRBJ1-4	TRBV28	many	TRBD1	TGTGCCAGCAGTTTATACGGGACAGGGCATGAAAAACTGTTTTTT	CASSLYGTGHEKLFF
TRBJ1-5	TRBV4-2	-	-	TGTGCCAGCAGCCTAGGAAGGAGGGTGGGATTGCGGCAGCCCCAGCATTTT	CASSLGRRVGLRQPQHF
TRBJ1-2	TRBV28	-	-	TGTGCCAGCACCGCTAGGGGGGGCTATGGCTACACCTTC	CASTARGGYGYTF
TRBJ2-5	TRBV5-1	once	-	TGCGCCAGCAGTGAAGAGGGCCCAGGGGTGGAGACCCAGTACTTC	CASSEEGPGVETQYF
TRBJ2-5	TRBV19	-	-	TGTGCCAGTAGTACTGTAGCCTACCAAGAGACCCAGTACTTC	CASSTVAYQETQYF
TRBJ1-5	TRBV4-1	-	-	TGCGCCAGCAGCCAAGACAGCCTTAGCAATCAGCCCCAGCATTTT	CASSQDSLSNQPQHF
TRBJ2-5	TRBV11-2	-	TRBD2	TGTGCCAGCAGGGGACTAGCGGGAGGCCAAGAGACCCAGTACTTC	CASRGLAGGQETQYF
TRBJ1-5	TRBV18	-	-	TGTGCCAGCTCACATTCAGGGGCCTCAAATCAGCCCCAGCATTTT	CASSHSGASNQPQHF
TRBJ2-7	TRBV25-1	-	-	TGTGCCAGCAGTGAACAAGGAGAAGGAGCCTACGAGCAGTACTTC	CASSEQGEGAYEQYF
TRBJ2-1	TRBV25-1	-	TRBD1	TGTGCCAGCAGTGAATATGGGGACAGGGAGGAGCAGTTCTTC	CASSEYGDREEQFF
TRBJ2-1	TRBV11-2	-	TRBD2	TGTGCCAGTAGGGGACTAGCTAGAAATGAGCAGTTCTTC	CASRGLARNEQFF
TRBJ2-7	TRBV28	-	TRBD2	TGTGCCAGCAGTTCACTAGCGCTGACCTACGAGCAGTACTTC	CASSSLALTYEQYF
TRBJ2-7	TRBV19	-	-	TGTGCCAGTAGTATACTCCAGGGGATGAACGAGCAGTACTTC	CASSILQGMNEQYF